This T cell receptor beta chain was sequenced in a study of blood T cell repertoires in COVID-19. Across the study: Researchers got acute and convalescent COVID-19 samples from the United States, Italy and Spain. Nucleic acid was either cDNA or gDNA, and it came from T cells, B-cell-depleted T cells, or PBMCs.

In the authors' methods: From reference gene primer amplification, estimates of nucleated cell counts were derived. Method: immunoSEQ multiplex PCR; TCRdb's copy keeps in-frame clones and lacks some. The V and J calls and clone size are taken from that table; D and trimming were inferred from the DNA. Here the sample spans roughly 180,000 clones, 81% being singletons. The CDR3 has 11 residues. CDR1 is MNHEY, CDR2 SMNVEV, per germline (reference sequence). Deletions cut 7 bases from V and 7 bases from J, with 8 bases between. Patients from Seattle were sampled longitudinally, starting during active infection.

This clonotype originated in a woman aged 80 or over with COVID-19, enrolled during active disease. Material: peripheral blood. This chain links TRBV27 with TRBJ2-1; D uncertain. The CDR3 nucleotides are TGTGCCAGCACCAACGGTAATGAGCAGTTCTTC. This encodes CASTNGNEQFF.